These T cell receptor beta chains were read from a single sample in a study of T-cell reconstitution after alpha-beta-depleted transplantation in children. From the PCR reads, TCRdb called clonotypes with MiXCR, one entry per CDR3 protein. There are over 150,000 distinct CDR3 sequences in the sample; 13% to 15% occur only once, and over 10% lies in the top ten. The specimen was PBMCs from the stem cell graft donor, collected from the stem cell graft. These receptors were taken from a human donor who donated a stem cell graft to a child with acute lymphoblastic leukemia. The CDR3 runs from the conserved cysteine through the conserved F or W. A D gene is named only where the DNA matches it firmly. Clone size is shown for a subset of rows, as once, few, many or a class of expanded clone.

v_gene,d_gene,abundance,j_gene,CDR3nt,CDR3aa
TRBV12-3/TRBV12-4,.,.,TRBJ2-3,TGTGCCAGCAACCATCGAACCTTTACGCAGTATTTT,CASNHRTFTQYF
TRBV20-1,TRBD1,many,TRBJ1-2,TGCAGTGCTTGGGACAGGGGGCAAGCTGGCTACACCTTC,CSAWDRGQAGYTF
TRBV12-3/TRBV12-4,TRBD1,many,TRBJ2-5,TGTGCCAGCAGTTTAAGCAGGACAGGGACTCCACAAGAGACCCAGTACTTC,CASSLSRTGTPQETQYF
TRBV5-1,.,many,TRBJ2-1,TGCGCCAGCAGCTCCGGGAGTCCCTACAATGAGCAGTTCTTC,CASSSGSPYNEQFF
TRBV27,.,many,TRBJ1-1,TGTGCCAGCAGTTTCATTGGGAATTGGGGCAACACTGAAGCTTTCTTT,CASSFIGNWGNTEAFF
TRBV7-8,.,many,TRBJ2-7,TGTGCCAGCAGCTTACGGCCAGGGGACTACGAGCAGTACTTC,CASSLRPGDYEQYF
TRBV27,TRBD1,few,TRBJ2-1,TGTGCCAGCAGTTTAGCCCCGGGACAGGGAGGGCTAAATGAGCAGTTCTTC,CASSLAPGQGGLNEQFF
TRBV4-1,TRBD2,many,TRBJ2-6,TGCGCCAGCAGTCCGGGACTAGCGGTCTCTGGGGCCAACGTCCTGACTTTC,CASSPGLAVSGANVLTF
TRBV12-3/TRBV12-4,TRBD1,many,TRBJ1-5,TGTGCCAGCAGTTTATCGGCCGGGACAGGTCTGGGGCCCCAGCATTTT,CASSLSAGTGLGPQHF
TRBV7-8,TRBD2,many,TRBJ2-7,TGTGCCAGCAGCAGCACTAGCGGGAGGGCCCTCGGGAAGTACTTC,CASSSTSGRALGKYF
TRBV5-5,TRBD1,many,TRBJ2-5,TGTGCCAGCAGCTCCGGACAGGGTATAGAGACCCAGTACTTC,CASSSGQGIETQYF
TRBV6-2/TRBV6-3,TRBD2,many,TRBJ2-3,TGTGCCAGCAGTTACCCCGGTCTAGCGGGAGTCTTTGAGACGCAGTATTTT,CASSYPGLAGVFETQYF
TRBV5-1,.,many,TRBJ2-2,TGCGCCAGCAGCTTGGAGCCAAGAGGGACCGGGGAGCTGTTTTTT,CASSLEPRGTGELFF
TRBV20-1,TRBD2,many,TRBJ2-3,TGCAGTGCTAGAGATTGGGCTAGCGGGAGGGAGGTAGATACGCAGTATTTT,CSARDWASGREVDTQYF
TRBV10-3,TRBD2,many,TRBJ2-7,TGTGCCATCCGGCGGGAGGACTCCTCCTACGAGCAGTACTTC,CAIRREDSSYEQYF
TRBV27,.,many,TRBJ2-1,TGTGCCAGCAGTTTGTCGACAAACAATGAGCAGTTCTTC,CASSLSTNNEQFF
TRBV6-5,.,many,TRBJ2-1,TGTGCCAGCAGTCTCGCCGGTCCGGGAGTGGAGCAGTTCTTC,CASSLAGPGVEQFF
TRBV20-1,.,few,TRBJ2-7,TGCAGTGCAAGTGAGCGGAGGGCGGGAGAGCAGTACTTC,CSASERRAGEQYF
TRBV20-1,TRBD1,many,TRBJ1-2,TGCAGTGCTACCATAACAGGGGACTCCTATGGCTACACCTTC,CSATITGDSYGYTF
TRBV5-1,TRBD2,.,TRBJ2-1,TGCGCCAGTAGGAAAGGATATGGGAATCGGGAGGGCGTATCCTACAATGAGCAGTTCTTC,CASRKGYGNREGVSYNEQFF
TRBV4-1,.,many,TRBJ2-1,TGCGCCAGCAGCCAAGGTCCAGGGGAAGGTGAGCAGTTCTTC,CASSQGPGEGEQFF
TRBV7-9,.,many,TRBJ2-7,TGTGCCAGCAGCTCCAGCCGGGACTCCTACGAGCAGTACTTC,CASSSSRDSYEQYF
TRBV12-3/TRBV12-4,TRBD1,many,TRBJ1-2,TGTGCCAGCATCAGGACAGGGTATTTGGCTAACTATGGCTACACCTTC,CASIRTGYLANYGYTF
TRBV5-8,.,many,TRBJ1-1,TGTGCCAGCAGACGCACAGTGATGAACACTGAAGCTTTCTTT,CASRRTVMNTEAFF
TRBV19,TRBD1,many,TRBJ2-1,TGTGCCAGTAGAGAGATCCTGGGACAGGGGTTCAATGAGCAGTTCTTC,CASREILGQGFNEQFF
TRBV6-5,TRBD2,.,TRBJ2-3,TGTGCCAGCAGTTACTCGATAGCGGGATTGACAGATACGCAGTATTTT,CASSYSIAGLTDTQYF
TRBV5-1,TRBD1,few,TRBJ1-2,TGCGCCAGCACCTCTGGACAGGGGAGACATGGCTACACCTTC,CASTSGQGRHGYTF
TRBV4-1,TRBD1,many,TRBJ1-4,TGCGCCAGCAAAAGAAGTGGGACAGGTGAAAAACTGTTTTTT,CASKRSGTGEKLFF
TRBV20-1,.,many,TRBJ1-1,TGCAGTGCCCCTCTTGGGGGACGTGGCACTGAAGCTTTCTTT,CSAPLGGRGTEAFF
TRBV9,TRBD1,many,TRBJ2-2,TGTGCCAGCAGCGCAGACCTGACAGGGGCCGGGGAGCTGTTTTTT,CASSADLTGAGELFF
TRBV5-1,.,few,TRBJ2-4,TGCGCCAGCAGCTTGGACCCCGACAGGTTCCTAGCCAAAAACATTCAGTACTTC,CASSLDPDRFLAKNIQYF
TRBV10-3,.,.,TRBJ2-6,TGTGCCATCAGTGAGGGCCTCCCTGGGGCCAACGTCCTGACTTTC,CAISEGLPGANVLTF
TRBV5-1,.,.,TRBJ2-1,TGCGCCAGCAGCTCCGAGCCGGGCGGGAATGAGCAGTTCTTC,CASSSEPGGNEQFF
TRBV12-3/TRBV12-4,.,many,TRBJ2-3,TGTGCCAGCAGTCCCCCGGGCACCAGCACAGATACGCAGTATTTT,CASSPPGTSTDTQYF
TRBV20-1,TRBD2,.,TRBJ2-1,TGCAGTGCTACGGTAGCGGGAATGCCTTTAGGTAGTGAGCAGTTCTTC,CSATVAGMPLGSEQFF
TRBV11-3,.,few,TRBJ1-1,TGTGCCAGCAGCGACGACAGAACGATGAACACTGAAGCTTTCTTT,CASSDDRTMNTEAFF
TRBV7-2,.,.,TRBJ1-1,TGTGCCAGCAGCTTAGTACGCCGGGGGAACACTGAAGCTTTCTTT,CASSLVRRGNTEAFF
TRBV12-3/TRBV12-4,TRBD2,.,TRBJ2-7,TGTGCCAGCCGGTCTAGCGGGAGTAATGAGCAGTACTTC,CASRSSGSNEQYF
TRBV10-3,TRBD1,.,TRBJ1-2,TGTGCCGCCAACAGGGGTACGGGAGGCGGCTACACCTTC,CAANRGTGGGYTF
TRBV20-1,TRBD2,.,TRBJ2-1,TGCAGTGCCATGACTAGCGGGATAAGCCGAACCGATGAGCAGTTCTTC,CSAMTSGISRTDEQFF
TRBV20-1,.,many,TRBJ2-3,TGCAGTGCTAGACCGGCCACAGATACGCAGTATTTT,CSARPATDTQYF
TRBV19,.,many,TRBJ2-3,TGTGCCAGTCGGTTATCGGGAGATACGCAGTATTTT,CASRLSGDTQYF
TRBV29-1,TRBD1,many,TRBJ1-1,TGCAGCGTTGGGGACAGGAACACTGAAGCTTTCTTT,CSVGDRNTEAFF
TRBV12-3/TRBV12-4,TRBD1,many,TRBJ1-5,TGTGCCAGCAGTTTCGGGCAGGGGGGACAGCCCCAGCATTTT,CASSFGQGGQPQHF
TRBV7-9,.,few,TRBJ2-7,TGTGCCAGCAGCTTATCATCTTCGCGTACCTACGAGCAGTACTTC,CASSLSSSRTYEQYF
TRBV20-1,TRBD2,.,TRBJ2-2,TGCAGTGCTAGAAAAACTATCGGCGGGAGGTTAGGCGGGGAGCTGTTTTTT,CSARKTIGGRLGGELFF
TRBV6-5,TRBD1,many,TRBJ2-7,TGTGCCAGCAGGTCTGGGACAGGGTACGAGCAGTACTTC,CASRSGTGYEQYF
TRBV5-1,.,many,TRBJ2-6,TGCGCCAGCAGCTGGACAGTGGTGGGGGCCAACGTCCTGACTTTC,CASSWTVVGANVLTF
TRBV20-1,.,many,TRBJ2-3,TGCAGTGCTAGCCCAGCTGGGGGAGATACGCAGTATTTT,CSASPAGGDTQYF